The rows below give T cell receptor beta chains drawn from one sample of a study of blood T cell repertoires in COVID-19. The data were produced by immunoSEQ multiplex PCR, yet TCRdb's version contains in-frame clones alone and is incomplete. The table includes over 65,000 clones, 75% to 95% detected once. Material: peripheral blood. These receptors were taken from a human donor in a cohort sampled during active COVID-19. Both conserved end residues are part of each CDR3. The order of the fields is V gene, D gene, clone size, CDR3 protein. D genes are given only for firm matches. Rows give clone size only sometimes, using once, few, many, or a class for an expanded clone.

TRBV5-1,-,-,CASRREALTSGNTIYF
TRBV5-1,TRBD1,-,CASSLGGTGVDQPQHF
TRBV5-8,-,-,CASSLFQPTGEQYF
TRBV5-1,-,-,CASSLWGDEKLFF
TRBV3-1/TRBV3-2,TRBD1,-,CASSLPGQLNTEAFF
TRBV2,TRBD1,-,CASSPRGTGNYGYTF
TRBV10-2,-,-,CASKFEARTGELFF
TRBV10-3,-,-,CAISESTLMNTEAFF
TRBV18,-,-,CASSPRSQGRPATNEKLFF
TRBV5-4,TRBD1,-,CASSAQGGREGNYGYTF
TRBV5-1,-,-,CASGAGAGGNTIYF
TRBV19,TRBD1,-,CASSIDLYGQASEKLFF
TRBV6-5,TRBD1,-,CASSPRTGWTEAFF
TRBV3-1/TRBV3-2,-,-,CASSPPSAGELFF
TRBV5-1,-,-,CASSLATADYGYTF
TRBV10-2,-,-,CASSHPDREQFF
TRBV25-1,TRBD2,-,CASSPGGARTGELFF
TRBV6-1,-,-,CASSERGRGNQPQHF
TRBV5-1,TRBD2,-,CASGPSGGASETQYF
TRBV7-8,TRBD1,-,CASLGGTGVSNQPQHF
TRBV7-8,TRBD1,-,CASATGVYEQYF
TRBV18,TRBD2,-,CASSGGLAGLNEQFF
TRBV6-5,-,-,CASSPRMMTVGAFF
TRBV9,TRBD1,-,CASSATGVSQETQYF
TRBV5-5,TRBD1,-,CASSLAKGTATGELFF
TRBV6-6,TRBD1,once,CASSPKSAGTGSNSPLHF
TRBV18,-,-,CASSPPGGFGEKLFF
TRBV29-1,TRBD2,-,CSVGVSGGEETQYF
TRBV28,TRBD1,-,CASSPLTGVYGYTF